This is a list of T cell receptor beta chains from one sample in a study of tissue T cells after allogeneic stem cell transplantation. Produced via immunoSEQ multiplex PCR; TCRdb's table is partial and in-frame only. The sample includes approximately 5,300 clones, roughly three fifths seen only once; the top ten take around a fifth. Specimen: tissue from the jejunum, collected at autopsy. The receptors were sampled from a male donor at least 60 years old with lung cancer. CDR3s include the opening cysteine and the closing phenylalanine or tryptophan.

v_call	j_call	cdr3_aa
TRBV4-3	TRBJ2-3	CASSLTVNPDTQYF
TRBV4-1	TRBJ2-7	CASSQASGSVYEQYF
TRBV4-3	TRBJ1-1	CASSQERLELIRLGTEAFF
TRBV6-5	TRBJ2-5	CASSSEGASQETQYF
TRBV5-1	TRBJ2-2	CASCLRASNTGELFF
TRBV9	TRBJ2-5	CASSAGTGNQRETQYF
TRBV5-5	TRBJ1-2	CASSLEWTSGYTF
TRBV28	TRBJ1-4	CASKFPLGTGGATNEKLFF
TRBV19	TRBJ1-1	CASSPLNTEAFF
TRBV12-5	TRBJ2-1	CASGLGTSGNNEQFF
TRBV3-1/TRBV3-2	TRBJ2-5	CASIQRGAGEPRFSGKETQYF